Below, one T cell receptor (beta chain) is given with its context. It lacks a known antigen. The sample holds no much larger clone one base away, and base qualities are not on file. The data derive from a study of T cell repertoires in cytomegalovirus infection (dated by TCRdb to the late 2010s). Background for the entire study: Recently identified HLA-C-restricted CMV epitopes, whose presentation resists viral immunomodulation, were targeted by peptide stimulations together with well-studied HLA-B-restricted epitopes. The HLA type of each donor mattered for the analysis, because public TCR beta signatures pointed to carriage of CMV infection along with the matching HLA type.

On the study overall, not on this receptor specifically: The ex vivo response was dominated by HLA-C-restricted CMV-specific TCR beta clonotypes, and the single most frequent clonotype in two of eight donors was supplied by these HLA-C-restricted clonotypes. Cumulative frequency of public TCR beta family members discriminated carriers of CMV infection plus the relevant HLA type in this cohort and an independent roughly 350-donor cohort.

The treatment or condition label corresponds to: in vitro stimulation with specific CMV peptide epitopes to enrich CMV-specific T cells. The instrument was an Illumina HiSeq 1500. Through fastp at Q25 and MiXCR, TCRdb rebuilt clones from the public reads, retaining in-frame beta chains. Each CDR3 protein appears once, grouped with its most common genes and DNA. The sample table shows 750,000 to 900,000 distinct CDR3 sequences, and almost 30% are seen once. Of the sample, roughly 13% is held by the ten largest clones. Sequencing used cultured CD8+ T cells from PBMCs, obtained from culture after CMV antigen stimulation. This clonotype was obtained from a human donor in good health (CMV status not recorded). Some clones in this sample may be carry-over from other donors' samples.

DNA sequence: TGTGCCAGCAGACCAGCTGAGGAGATACTGAATTCACCCCTCCACTTT. Its protein product is CASRPAEEILNSPLHF. This chain joins TRBV6-1 to TRBJ1-6, with the D gene too uncertain to name. The germline V gene specifies MNHNS as CDR1 and SASEGT as CDR2. V sheds 6 bases and J sheds 7 bases, leaving 19 bases between their ends. The CDR3, cysteine through phenylalanine, is 16 amino acids long. The entry retains the CDR3 DNA only, 48 bases that are in frame from base 1.